A selection of T cell receptor beta chains follows, all from one sample in a study of T and B cells in COVID-19 patients. TCRdb reprocessed the multiplex PCR reads with MiXCR, giving one entry per CDR3 protein. The top ten hold over 30% of the sample, which has fewer than 5,500 distinct CDR3 sequences, 28% seen once. The sample comprised blood. These receptors all stem from a human donor with active COVID-19. Each CDR3 is given with its conserved first and last residue. The order of the fields is D gene, J gene, clone size, V gene, CDR3 DNA, CDR3 protein. D genes are given only for firm matches. Where a row states a size, it is once, few, many or the class of an expanded clone; other rows omit it.

D: NA
J: TRBJ2-7
size: medium-sized
V: TRBV5-1
DNA: TGCGCCAGCAGCTTGGGGTCGTACTACGAGCAGTACTTC
CDR3: CASSLGSYYEQYF

D: NA
J: TRBJ1-1
size: NA
V: TRBV5-1
DNA: TGCGCCAGCAACCCCGGGGGGGGGGACACTGAAGCTTTCTTT
CDR3: CASNPGGGDTEAFF

D: TRBD1
J: TRBJ2-2
size: medium-sized
V: TRBV30
DNA: TGTGCCGGAATACAGGGGAAGGGCACCGGGGAGCTGTTTTTT
CDR3: CAGIQGKGTGELFF

D: NA
J: TRBJ1-2
size: NA
V: TRBV7-6
DNA: TGTGCCAGCAGCCCAAGCGCGGCAGGGACCTCTTTTGGTGGCTACACCTTC
CDR3: CASSPSAAGTSFGGYTF

D: NA
J: TRBJ1-2
size: few
V: TRBV20-1
DNA: TGCAGTGCTCTGCGGGACACCGCTAACTATGGCTACACCTTC
CDR3: CSALRDTANYGYTF

D: NA
J: TRBJ2-7
size: medium-sized
V: TRBV6-5
DNA: TGTGCCAGCAGTTACTCGTCAGTAGGACCGGATCCTCGGTACTTC
CDR3: CASSYSSVGPDPRYF

D: NA
J: TRBJ1-5
size: NA
V: TRBV6-1
DNA: TGTGCCAGCAGGCTCCTGGGTAAGAGCAATCAGCCCCAGCATTTT
CDR3: CASRLLGKSNQPQHF

D: NA
J: TRBJ2-2
size: medium-sized
V: TRBV5-5
DNA: TGTGCCAGCAGCTTACTGGTAAACACCGGGGAGCTGTTTTTT
CDR3: CASSLLVNTGELFF

D: NA
J: TRBJ2-7
size: medium-sized
V: TRBV18
DNA: TGTGCCAGCTCACCACCTCTGTACCAGTCCCCCTACGAGCAGTACTTC
CDR3: CASSPPLYQSPYEQYF

D: TRBD2
J: TRBJ2-2
size: NA
V: TRBV20-1
DNA: TGCGGTGCTATGTCACTAGCGGGAGTAAGGCCCACCGGAGAGCTGTTTTTT
CDR3: CGAMSLAGVRPTGELFF

D: NA
J: TRBJ2-5
size: medium-sized
V: TRBV5-6
DNA: TGTGCCAGCAGCTTGGGCCTGAGGAAGGAGACCCAGTACTTC
CDR3: CASSLGLRKETQYF

D: NA
J: TRBJ1-6
size: NA
V: TRBV4-2
DNA: TGTGCCAGCAGCCAAGATATCTGGGACTCCTATAATTCACCCCTCCACTTT
CDR3: CASSQDIWDSYNSPLHF

D: NA
J: TRBJ1-2
size: NA
V: TRBV7-2
DNA: TGTGCCAGCACCGTGGGGACGCGTGGCTACACCTTC
CDR3: CASTVGTRGYTF

D: NA
J: TRBJ2-3
size: NA
V: TRBV29-1
DNA: TGCAGCGTCGCCGGGACAGATACGCAGTATTTT
CDR3: CSVAGTDTQYF

D: NA
J: TRBJ2-5
size: NA
V: TRBV7-6
DNA: TGTGCCAGCAGCTCCATACAAGAGACCCAGTACTTC
CDR3: CASSSIQETQYF

D: NA
J: TRBJ2-3
size: medium-sized
V: TRBV12-3/TRBV12-4
DNA: TGTGCCAGCAGTTTTAAACCCGGGGCTATGGTCCCAGATACGCAGTATTTT
CDR3: CASSFKPGAMVPDTQYF

D: NA
J: TRBJ1-5
size: medium-sized
V: TRBV30
DNA: TGTGCCTGGAGTGCCCCCAGGGATGGCAAACAGCCCCAGCATTTT
CDR3: CAWSAPRDGKQPQHF

D: NA
J: TRBJ1-4
size: medium-sized
V: TRBV30
DNA: TGTGCCTGGAGTGTTAGGGATAATGAAAAACTGTTTTTT
CDR3: CAWSVRDNEKLFF

D: TRBD1
J: TRBJ1-1
size: few
V: TRBV6-6
DNA: TGTGCCAGCAGGACAGGGGATTCCGGGGCTTTCTTT
CDR3: CASRTGDSGAFF

D: TRBD1
J: TRBJ1-6
size: NA
V: TRBV11-2
DNA: TGTGCCAGCAGCTTGACAGGGAGTTCACCCCTCCACTTT
CDR3: CASSLTGSSPLHF

D: NA
J: TRBJ2-2
size: NA
V: TRBV29-1
DNA: TGCAGCGTCGTGACAGGGACTGGCGGGGAGCTGTTTTTT
CDR3: CSVVTGTGGELFF

D: NA
J: TRBJ2-5
size: NA
V: TRBV7-9
DNA: TGTGCCAGCAGCTTGTGGGAGACCCAGTACTTC
CDR3: CASSLWETQYF

D: TRBD1
J: TRBJ1-1
size: medium-sized
V: TRBV6-1
DNA: TGTGCCAGCAGTGAATCGGGACAGGCGGAAGCTTTCTTT
CDR3: CASSESGQAEAFF

D: NA
J: TRBJ1-3
size: NA
V: TRBV4-3
DNA: TGTGCCAGCAGCCAAGAGGCGGTCCGCACCTCTGGAAACACCATATATTTT
CDR3: CASSQEAVRTSGNTIYF

D: TRBD2
J: TRBJ2-7
size: NA
V: TRBV20-1
DNA: TGCAGTGCTTGGGGAGCGGGGTCCTCGAGAGAGCAGTACTTC
CDR3: CSAWGAGSSREQYF

D: NA
J: TRBJ1-1
size: few
V: TRBV14
DNA: TGTGCCAGCAGCCAAGCCGGGCGGACTGAAGCTTTCTTT
CDR3: CASSQAGRTEAFF

D: TRBD1
J: TRBJ2-1
size: few
V: TRBV10-3
DNA: TGTGCCATCAACGGACAGGGGGCTGAGCAGTTCTTC
CDR3: CAINGQGAEQFF

D: TRBD2
J: TRBJ2-7
size: medium-sized
V: TRBV5-4
DNA: TGTGCCAGCAGCCCTCGGACTAGCGGGACCCGCTCCTACGAGCAGTACTTC
CDR3: CASSPRTSGTRSYEQYF

D: TRBD2
J: TRBJ2-1
size: NA
V: TRBV18
DNA: TGTGCCAGCTCACCACCGGAGACAGGGGGGTGGACTAGCGGGAGCAATGAGCAGTTCTTC
CDR3: CASSPPETGGWTSGSNEQFF

D: NA
J: TRBJ2-1
size: medium-sized
V: TRBV15
DNA: TGTGCCACCAGCAGGGCCAAGGGGGCGGGAGATGACAATGAGCAGTTCTTC
CDR3: CATSRAKGAGDDNEQFF

D: NA
J: TRBJ1-2
size: NA
V: TRBV21-1
DNA: TGTGCCAGCAGCAACTTGGCCCCATTGACAGGGAGAGGAGTTAGCTACACCTTC
CDR3: CASSNLAPLTGRGVSYTF

D: NA
J: TRBJ1-2
size: NA
V: TRBV11-2
DNA: TGTGCCAGCAGCTTACAGGTTACAGACTATGGCTACACCTTC
CDR3: CASSLQVTDYGYTF

D: TRBD1
J: TRBJ2-1
size: NA
V: TRBV19
DNA: TGTGCCAGTAGGACGGACAGGGGGCGCAGTGGTGATGAGCAGTTCTTC
CDR3: CASRTDRGRSGDEQFF

D: NA
J: TRBJ2-2
size: NA
V: TRBV24-1
DNA: TGTGCCACCAGTGATTTGGAGGGGAAGAACACCGGGGAGCTGTTTTTT
CDR3: CATSDLEGKNTGELFF

D: TRBD2
J: TRBJ2-7
size: once
V: TRBV18
DNA: TGTGCCAGCTCCTTGGCGGGGGTTCCTCCCTACGAGCAGTACTTC
CDR3: CASSLAGVPPYEQYF

D: NA
J: TRBJ2-5
size: medium-sized
V: TRBV7-6
DNA: TGTGCCAGCAGCCCGTGGGGGCGGAGCCAACAAGAGACCCAGTACTTC
CDR3: CASSPWGRSQQETQYF

D: TRBD2
J: TRBJ2-1
size: medium-sized
V: TRBV15
DNA: TGTGCCACCAGCAGAAGTACCGGACTAGCGGAAGATGAGCAGTTCTTC
CDR3: CATSRSTGLAEDEQFF

D: TRBD2
J: TRBJ2-1
size: medium-sized
V: TRBV30
DNA: TGTGCCTGGAGTGGACTAGCGGGAGATCTGAATGAGCAGTTCTTC
CDR3: CAWSGLAGDLNEQFF

D: NA
J: TRBJ2-1
size: medium-sized
V: TRBV24-1
DNA: TGTGCCACCAGTGATTTCCAGGCGGAGGGGGAGTTCTTC
CDR3: CATSDFQAEGEFF

D: TRBD2
J: TRBJ2-5
size: once
V: TRBV20-1
DNA: TGCAGTGCTAGAGATCCACTAGCGGGGAAACAAGAGACCCAGTACTTC
CDR3: CSARDPLAGKQETQYF

D: TRBD1
J: TRBJ2-3
size: few
V: TRBV10-3
DNA: TGTGCCATCAGTGTTTTACAGGGGTCACGCACAGATACGCAGTATTTT
CDR3: CAISVLQGSRTDTQYF

D: NA
J: TRBJ1-6
size: medium-sized
V: TRBV7-7
DNA: TGTGCCAGCAGCCCTTGGACGGTGCCGAGCTCCTATAATTCACCCCTCCACTTT
CDR3: CASSPWTVPSSYNSPLHF